Below, 6 T cell receptor beta chains from the same sample are listed, as sequenced in a study of early T cells in non-severe SARS-CoV-2 infection. TCRdb independently ran MiXCR on the 5' RACE reads; one entry per CDR3 protein. The sample contains around 26,000 distinct CDR3 sequences, 4.4% of which appear only once. Sequences were obtained from whole blood. These TCRs come from an adult who was a healthcare worker with PCR-confirmed SARS-CoV-2 infection or an uninfected control (not recorded which).

Ten or more counts support this clonotype. The genes are TRBV5-5 and TRBJ2-7; weak D call: TRBD2 (6 bases). Germline V CDR1 and CDR2: SGHKS, YYEKEE (reference sequence). V gave up 1 base and J gave up 6 bases, with 14 bases separating them. This CDR3 comprises 14 residues. The chain's CDR3 is CASSLLVTAGEQYF. As DNA, the CDR3 is TGTGCCAGCAGCTTGCTTGTTACAGCGGGCGAGCAGTACTTC.

In this sample, this clonotype turned up many times. This chain links TRBV9 with TRBJ1-4; TRBD1 aligns across 7 bases. The CDR3 covers 14 residues. Germline loops: CDR1 SGDLS, CDR2 YYNGEE. Losses at the gene ends were 3 bases for V and 2 bases for J; bases not matched to a gene: 1. The CDR3: CASSATGTNEKLFF. The CDR3, as DNA: TGTGCCAGCAGCGCGACAGGGACTAATGAAAAACTGTTTTTT.

This clonotype was found many times. The V call is TRBV27, the J call TRBJ2-5, with 7 positions matching TRBD2. CDR3 length: 14 residues. Germline lookup yields CDR1 MNHEY and CDR2 SMNVEV (reference sequence). Losses at the gene ends were 3 bases for V and 2 bases for J; bases not matched to a gene: 3. The CDR3 sequence: CASSLSGVQETQYF. The CDR3 region has the DNA TGTGCCAGCAGTTTGAGCGGGGTTCAAGAGACCCAGTACTTC.

This clonotype is large within its sample. This chain joins TRBV9 and TRBJ1-5; D unresolved. V was pared by 0 bases and J by 0 bases, with 7 bases between. The CDR3 runs to 15 residues. Germline V CDR1 and CDR2: SGDLS, YYNGEE. The CDR3 nucleotides read TGTGCCAGCAGCGTAGGCCCGCTTAGCAATCAGCCCCAGCATTTT. It specifies CASSVGPLSNQPQHF. Full variable domain (rest looked up from reference TRBV9 and TRBJ1-5): DSGVTQTPKHLITATGQRVTLRCSPRSGDLSVYWYQQSLDQGLQFLIQYYNGEERAKGNILERFSAQQFPDLHSELNLSSLELGDSALYFCASSVGPLSNQPQHFGDGTRLSIL.

This clonotype appeared many times. This chain's CDR3 is CSVDLGSVEQYF. For the CDR3, the DNA is TGCAGCGTTGACCTGGGAAGTGTCGAGCAGTACTTC. The chain has TRBV29-1 and TRBJ2-7; D gene ambiguous. The V and J ends lost 3 bases and 6 bases respectively, with 12 bases between them. Germline CDR1 reads SQVTM; CDR2 reads ANQGSEA. The CDR3 contains 12 residues.

This clonotype showed up many times. The DNA of the CDR3 is TGTGCCACCAGCTTAAGGGTCGACGCCGGGGAGCTGTTTTTT. Protein: CATSLRVDAGELFF. J is TRBJ2-2 and V is TRBV15, with no clear D. V lost 5 bases, J lost 6 bases, and 13 bases lay in between. CDR1 and CDR2 (germline): LNHNV, YYDKDF (reference sequence). This CDR3 is built from 14 residues.